The T cell receptor (beta chain) under discussion was sequenced for a study of human T cells and chemical hapten exposure. The library gave individual cDNA molecules unique molecular identifiers. TCRdb re-called the RACE reads through MiXCR, storing one row per CDR3 protein. This sample has 30,000 or so distinct CDR3 sequences; about 5% occur once, and the top ten carry approximately 5%. Stated time point: patch test 3, about 24 weeks after DPC sensitization. Regarding treatment: therapeutic diphenylcyclopropenone sensitization with weekly scalp DPC. This clonotype was recorded many times. The CDR3 runs to 14 residues. The V gene's germline CDR1 is MNHEY and CDR2 SMNVEV (reference sequence). Trimming took off 4 bases at V and 3 bases at J, with 13 bases between the two ends.

The clonotype comes from a man younger than 40 with alopecia areata. Some clones in this sample may be carry-over from other donors' samples. Sequenced material: whole blood, taken in connection with sensitization to the hapten diphenylcyclopropenone (DPC). This rearrangement joins TRBV27 to TRBJ2-7, with D tentatively TRBD2 (6 bases). CDR3 nucleotides: TGTGCCAGCAGTTCCCGGGAGTTCGGCTACGAGCAGTACTTC. This encodes CASSSREFGYEQYF.